This TCR beta chain originates from a study of cytomegalovirus exposure and HLA in healthy donors. This clone was observed a few times. J lost 4 bases, V lost 5 bases, and 3 bases had no gene match. There are 13 residues in the CDR3. Per germline, CDR1 MNHNY and CDR2 SVGAGI (reference sequence). The PCR ran on 60 Vbeta and 13 Jbeta primers. Method: immunoSEQ multiplex PCR; TCRdb's copy keeps in-frame clones and lacks some. Of under 200,000 clones listed, around 74% were seen once; the top ten hold approximately 2.3%. This receptor was taken from a female donor in good health and CMV-seronegative. J is TRBJ1-1 and V is TRBV6-6; 8 bases fit TRBD1. Sequenced sample: PBMCs. CDR3 sequence: CASSIGQGTEAFF. CDR3 bases: TGTGCCAGCAGTATAGGACAGGGCACTGAAGCTTTCTTT.